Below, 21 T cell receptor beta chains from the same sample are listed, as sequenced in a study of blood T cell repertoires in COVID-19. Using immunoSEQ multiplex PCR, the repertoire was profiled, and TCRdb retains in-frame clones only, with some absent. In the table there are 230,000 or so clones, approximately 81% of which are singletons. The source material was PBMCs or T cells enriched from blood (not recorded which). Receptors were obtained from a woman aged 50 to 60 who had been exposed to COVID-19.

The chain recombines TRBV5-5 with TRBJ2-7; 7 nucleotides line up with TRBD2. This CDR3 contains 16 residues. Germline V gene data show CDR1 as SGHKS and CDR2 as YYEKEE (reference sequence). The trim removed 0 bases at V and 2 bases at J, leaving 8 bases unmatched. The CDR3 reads CASSLASGGLAYEQYF. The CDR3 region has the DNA TGTGCCAGCAGCTTGGCTTCCGGGGGGTTGGCCTACGAGCAGTACTTC.

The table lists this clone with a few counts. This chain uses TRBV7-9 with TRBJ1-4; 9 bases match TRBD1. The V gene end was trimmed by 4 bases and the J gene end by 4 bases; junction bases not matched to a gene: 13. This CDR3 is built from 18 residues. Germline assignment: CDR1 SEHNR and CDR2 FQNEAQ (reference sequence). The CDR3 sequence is CASSWDRVTSHGNEKLFF. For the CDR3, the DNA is TGTGCCAGCAGCTGGGACAGGGTCACGTCCCACGGTAATGAAAAACTGTTTTTT. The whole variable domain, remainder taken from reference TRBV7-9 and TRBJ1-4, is DTGVSQNPRHKITKRGQNVTFRCDPISEHNRLYWYRQTLGQGPEFLTYFQNEAQLEKSRLLSDRFSAERPKGSFSTLEIQRTEQGDSAMYLCASSWDRVTSHGNEKLFFGSGTQLSVL.

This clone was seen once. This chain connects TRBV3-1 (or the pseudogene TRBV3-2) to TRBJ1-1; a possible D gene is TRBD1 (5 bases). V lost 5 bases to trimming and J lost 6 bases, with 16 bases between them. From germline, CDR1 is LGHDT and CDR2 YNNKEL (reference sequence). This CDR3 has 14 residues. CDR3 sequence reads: CASSESGRGAEAFF. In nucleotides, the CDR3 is TGTGCCAGCAGCGAATCCGGGAGGGGAGCTGAAGCTTTCTTT.

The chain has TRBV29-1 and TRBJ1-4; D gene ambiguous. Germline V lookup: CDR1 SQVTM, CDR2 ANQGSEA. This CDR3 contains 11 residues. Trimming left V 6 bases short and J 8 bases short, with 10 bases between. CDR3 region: CSVWSREKLFF. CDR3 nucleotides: TGCAGCGTGTGGAGTAGAGAAAAACTGTTTTTT.

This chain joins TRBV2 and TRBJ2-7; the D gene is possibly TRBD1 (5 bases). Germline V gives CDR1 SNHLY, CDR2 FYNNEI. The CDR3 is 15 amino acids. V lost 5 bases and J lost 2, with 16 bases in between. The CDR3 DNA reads TGTGCCAGCAGTTGGACACCAGGCCCAACCTACGAGCAGTACTTC. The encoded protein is CASSWTPGPTYEQYF.

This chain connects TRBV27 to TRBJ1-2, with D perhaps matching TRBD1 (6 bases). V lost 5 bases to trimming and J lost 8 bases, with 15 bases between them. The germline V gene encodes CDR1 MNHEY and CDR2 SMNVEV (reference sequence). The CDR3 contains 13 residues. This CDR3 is CASSKSGGRGYTF. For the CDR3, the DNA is TGTGCCAGCAGTAAGTCGGGGGGCAGGGGCTACACCTTC.

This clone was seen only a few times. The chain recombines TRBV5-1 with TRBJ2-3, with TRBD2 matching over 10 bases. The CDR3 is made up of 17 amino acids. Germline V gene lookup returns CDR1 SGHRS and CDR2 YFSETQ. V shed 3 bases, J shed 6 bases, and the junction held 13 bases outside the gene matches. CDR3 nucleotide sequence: TGCGCCAGCAGCTCCGTAGGGCTAGCGGGGGCGGGGGATACGCAGTATTTT. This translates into CASSSVGLAGAGDTQYF.

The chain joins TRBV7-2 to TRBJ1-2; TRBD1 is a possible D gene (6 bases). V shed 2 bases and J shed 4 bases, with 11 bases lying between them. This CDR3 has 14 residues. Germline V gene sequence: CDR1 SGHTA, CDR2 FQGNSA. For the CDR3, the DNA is TGTGCCAGCAGCTTACAGGGGCAAGGCTATGGCTACACCTTC. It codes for CASSLQGQGYGYTF.

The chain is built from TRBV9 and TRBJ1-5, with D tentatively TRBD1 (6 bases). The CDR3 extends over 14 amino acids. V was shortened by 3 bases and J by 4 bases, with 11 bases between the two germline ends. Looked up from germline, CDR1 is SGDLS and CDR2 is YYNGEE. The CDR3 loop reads CASSGTAHNQPQHF. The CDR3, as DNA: TGTGCCAGCAGCGGGACAGCCCATAATCAGCCCCAGCATTTT. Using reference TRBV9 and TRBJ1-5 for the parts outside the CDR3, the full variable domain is DSGVTQTPKHLITATGQRVTLRCSPRSGDLSVYWYQQSLDQGLQFLIQYYNGEERAKGNILERFSAQQFPDLHSELNLSSLELGDSALYFCASSGTAHNQPQHFGDGTRLSIL.

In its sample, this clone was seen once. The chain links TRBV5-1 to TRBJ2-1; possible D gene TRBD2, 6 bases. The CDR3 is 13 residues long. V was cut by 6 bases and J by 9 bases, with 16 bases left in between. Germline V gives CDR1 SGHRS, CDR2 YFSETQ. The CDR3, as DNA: TGCGCCAGCAACGAGCAGGGAGGCAGTGAGCAGTTCTTC. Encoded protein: CASNEQGGSEQFF.

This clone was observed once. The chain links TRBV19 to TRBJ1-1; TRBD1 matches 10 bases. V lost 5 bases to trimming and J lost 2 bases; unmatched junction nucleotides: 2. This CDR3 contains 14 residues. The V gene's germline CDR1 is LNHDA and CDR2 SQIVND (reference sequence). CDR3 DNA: TGTGCCAGTAGTGCGACAGGGGGCAACACTGAAGCTTTCTTT. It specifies CASSATGGNTEAFF.

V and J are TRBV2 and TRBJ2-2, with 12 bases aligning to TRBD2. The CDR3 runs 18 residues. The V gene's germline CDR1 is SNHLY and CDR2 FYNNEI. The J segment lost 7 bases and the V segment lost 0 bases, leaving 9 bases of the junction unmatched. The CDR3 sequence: CASSEAPTSGGLVGELFF. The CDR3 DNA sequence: TGTGCCAGCAGTGAAGCCCCAACTAGCGGGGGGTTGGTCGGGGAGCTGTTTTTT.

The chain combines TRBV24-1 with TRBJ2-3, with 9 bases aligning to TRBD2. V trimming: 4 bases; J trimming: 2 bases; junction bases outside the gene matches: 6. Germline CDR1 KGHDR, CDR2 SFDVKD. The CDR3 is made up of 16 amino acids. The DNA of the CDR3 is TGTGCCACCAGTGAGGCTATAGCGGGGGTCACAGATACGCAGTATTTT. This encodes CATSEAIAGVTDTQYF.

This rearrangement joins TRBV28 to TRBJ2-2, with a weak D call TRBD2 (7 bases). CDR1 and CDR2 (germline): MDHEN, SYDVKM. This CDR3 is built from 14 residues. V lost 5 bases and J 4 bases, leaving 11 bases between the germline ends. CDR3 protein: CASSPGGSTGELFF. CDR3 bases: TGTGCCAGCAGTCCGGGGGGCAGCACCGGGGAGCTGTTTTTT.

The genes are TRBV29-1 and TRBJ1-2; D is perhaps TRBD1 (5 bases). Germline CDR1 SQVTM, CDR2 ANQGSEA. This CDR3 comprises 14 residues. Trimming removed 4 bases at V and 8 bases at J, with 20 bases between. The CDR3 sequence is CSVVPDSASGGYTF. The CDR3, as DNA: TGCAGCGTTGTTCCCGACAGCGCCTCAGGGGGCTACACCTTC.

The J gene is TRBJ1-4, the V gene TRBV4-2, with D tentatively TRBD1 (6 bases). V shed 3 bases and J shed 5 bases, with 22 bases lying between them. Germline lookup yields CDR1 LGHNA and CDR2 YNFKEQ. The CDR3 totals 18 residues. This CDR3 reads CASSHRQAGASLNEKLFF. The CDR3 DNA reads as TGTGCCAGCAGCCACAGACAGGCAGGGGCCTCCTTAAATGAAAAACTGTTTTTT.

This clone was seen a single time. The CDR3 DNA is TGCAACGCACTTCAGCCCCAGCATTTT. Protein sequence: CNALQPQHF. This chain joins TRBV20-1 and TRBJ1-5; D unclear. The CDR3 has 9 amino acids. Per germline, CDR1 DFQATT and CDR2 SNEGSKA (reference sequence).

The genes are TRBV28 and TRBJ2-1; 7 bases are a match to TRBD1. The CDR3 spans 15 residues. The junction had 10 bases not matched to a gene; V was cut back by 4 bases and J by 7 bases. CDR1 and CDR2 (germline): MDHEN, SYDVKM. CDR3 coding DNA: TGTGCCAGCAGTTCCTATGGGACAGCCCCTAATGAGCAGTTCTTC. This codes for CASSSYGTAPNEQFF.

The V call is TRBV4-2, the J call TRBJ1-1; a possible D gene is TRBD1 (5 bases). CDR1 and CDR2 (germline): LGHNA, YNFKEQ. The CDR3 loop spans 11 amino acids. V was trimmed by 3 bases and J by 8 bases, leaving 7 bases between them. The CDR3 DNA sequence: TGTGCCAGCAGCCACAGGGCAGAAGCTTTCTTT. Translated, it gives CASSHRAEAFF.

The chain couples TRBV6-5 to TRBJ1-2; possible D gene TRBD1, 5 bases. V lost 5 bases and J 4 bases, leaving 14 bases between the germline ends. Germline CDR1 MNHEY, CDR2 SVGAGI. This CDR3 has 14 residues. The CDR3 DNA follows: TGTGCCAGCAGTCAGACAGTCCCTTCCTATGGCTACACCTTC. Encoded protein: CASSQTVPSYGYTF.

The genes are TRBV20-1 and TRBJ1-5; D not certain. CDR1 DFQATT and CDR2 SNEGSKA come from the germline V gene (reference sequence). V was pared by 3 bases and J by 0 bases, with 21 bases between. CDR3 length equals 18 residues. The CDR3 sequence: CSASAHGNMGYSNQPQHF. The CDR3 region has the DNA TGCAGTGCTAGTGCACATGGAAATATGGGCTATAGCAATCAGCCCCAGCATTTT.